Shown below are 11 T cell receptor beta chains from a single sample sequenced in a study of shared clonotypes between healthy human individuals. Naive CD8 cells comprised CD45RO-negative, CCR7-positively selected cells, excluding terminally differentiated effector memory CD45RA+ cells. Assay: immunoSEQ multiplex PCR; the TCRdb copy retains only in-frame clones and omits some. The top ten hold approximately 1.6% of the sample, which has roughly 2,000,000 clones, 85% to 95% seen once. Sequenced input: naive CD8+ T cells from PBMCs. The receptor source for this set is a man aged 18 to 30 in good health. Some clones in this sample may be carry-over from other donors' samples.

The chain is built from TRBV28 and TRBJ2-7; D uncertain. Germline V CDR1 and CDR2: MDHEN, SYDVKM. The CDR3 length is 15 residues. V was clipped by 3 bases and J by 0 bases, with 12 bases between them. CDR3 DNA sequence: TGTGCCAGCAGTTTTCACGTGACCCGCTCCTACGAGCAGTACTTC. It translates to CASSFHVTRSYEQYF.

The rearrangement joins TRBV19 to TRBJ2-3; TRBD2 matches at 10 bases. Per germline, CDR1 LNHDA and CDR2 SQIVND (reference sequence). J lost 4 bases, V lost 4 bases, and 5 bases had no gene match. The CDR3 loop spans 15 amino acids. The CDR3 coding sequence is TGTGCCAGTAGTACTAGCGGGAGTTTGGCAGATACGCAGTATTTT. This gives the protein CASSTSGSLADTQYF.

The CDR3 region is CASSQVTDIPSSLGELFF. The CDR3 DNA sequence: TGTGCCAGCAGCCAAGTAACAGACATTCCTTCTTCTCTGGGGGAGCTGTTTTTT. This chain connects TRBV4-2 to TRBJ2-2; D ambiguous. Germline lookup yields CDR1 LGHNA and CDR2 YNFKEQ. The germline V and J ends were trimmed by 1 base and 8 bases, with 23 bases remaining between them. This CDR3 spans 18 amino acids.

This clone was seen only once. The chain recombines TRBV6-1 with TRBJ1-2; 7 nucleotides line up with TRBD1. The trim removed 5 bases at V and 8 bases at J, leaving 8 bases unmatched. The CDR3 runs 13 residues. The germline CDR1 and CDR2 sequences are MNHNS and SASEGT. The CDR3 sequence: CASSLDRVSGYTF. CDR3 coding DNA: TGTGCCAGCAGTCTAGACAGGGTGTCCGGCTACACCTTC.

This clone was seen a single time. The V gene is TRBV30, the J gene TRBJ2-7, with 9 bases matching TRBD1. The CDR3 consists of 14 residues. V was pared by 4 bases and J by 3 bases, with 7 bases of the junction left unmatched. The V gene's germline CDR1 is GTSNPN and CDR2 SVGIG (reference sequence). The CDR3 protein is CAWTPGQGLYEQYF. The CDR3 DNA reads TGTGCCTGGACCCCGGGACAGGGTCTCTACGAGCAGTACTTC.

The V gene is TRBV7-9, the J gene TRBJ1-2; the match to TRBD1 covers 10 bases. CDR1 SEHNR and CDR2 FQNEAQ come from the germline V gene (reference sequence). V dropped 3 bases and J dropped 6; count of bases not matched to a gene: 4. The CDR3 consists of 14 residues. The CDR3 region is CASSLGQGNNGYTF. The DNA for the CDR3 is TGTGCCAGCAGCTTGGGACAGGGGAATAATGGCTACACCTTC.

The chain joins TRBV4-1 to TRBJ1-1; TRBD1 might be the D (6 bases). Trimming pared 5 bases from V and 4 bases from J, leaving 20 bases between. Germline V CDR1 and CDR2: MGHRA, YSYEKL. The CDR3 loop spans 16 amino acids. The CDR3 DNA reads TGCGCCAGCAGCTACCGGGACACCCGAAGGTCCACTGAAGCTTTCTTT. Amino acids: CASSYRDTRRSTEAFF.

This clone was observed a single time. This sequence joins TRBV19 and TRBJ1-4; D might be TRBD1 (6 bases). Germline V gene sequence: CDR1 LNHDA, CDR2 SQIVND (reference sequence). CDR3 length equals 14 residues. The V end was cut by 3 bases, the J end by 3 bases, with 8 bases between. CDR3 bases: TGTGCCAGTAGTATTTGGGGGCCTAATGAAAAACTGTTTTTT. It yields the protein CASSIWGPNEKLFF.

The V call is TRBV9, the J call TRBJ2-3; 10 positions agree with TRBD2. Trimming at V came to 0 bases and at J to 2 bases, leaving 6 bases not matched to a gene. CDR3 size: 17 residues. Germline V gene data show CDR1 as SGDLS and CDR2 as YYNGEE. CDR3: CASSVELSGRATDTQYF. CDR3 in DNA: TGTGCCAGCAGCGTAGAGTTGAGCGGGAGGGCCACAGATACGCAGTATTTT.

This chain links TRBV5-6 with TRBJ2-7; 8 positions match TRBD2. J was trimmed by 2 bases and V by 0 bases; bases with no gene match: 7. In germline, CDR1 is SGHDT, CDR2 YYEEEE. The CDR3 sequence is 16 residues long. The CDR3 bases are TGTGCCAGCAGCTTGGGCTCCGCGGGAGGAACCTACGAGCAGTACTTC. This codes for CASSLGSAGGTYEQYF.

The J gene is TRBJ2-7, the V gene TRBV5-4, with 13 positions matching TRBD2. The V segment lost 5 bases and the J segment 0 bases; nucleotides outside the gene matches: 14. The CDR3 consists of 19 residues. Germline CDR1 and CDR2: SGHNT and YYREEE (reference sequence). The CDR3, as DNA: TGTGCCAGCAGATCACGATCCGGGACTAGCGGGATCCACTCCTACGAGCAGTACTTC. It encodes CASRSRSGTSGIHSYEQYF. The full variable domain, in which reference TRBV5-4 and TRBJ2-7 provide the parts outside the CDR3, is ETGVTQSPTHLIKTRGQQVTLRCSSQSGHNTVSWYQQALGQGPQFIFQYYREEENGRGNFPPRFSGLQFPNYSSELNVNALELDDSALYLCASRSRSGTSGIHSYEQYFGPGTRLTVT.